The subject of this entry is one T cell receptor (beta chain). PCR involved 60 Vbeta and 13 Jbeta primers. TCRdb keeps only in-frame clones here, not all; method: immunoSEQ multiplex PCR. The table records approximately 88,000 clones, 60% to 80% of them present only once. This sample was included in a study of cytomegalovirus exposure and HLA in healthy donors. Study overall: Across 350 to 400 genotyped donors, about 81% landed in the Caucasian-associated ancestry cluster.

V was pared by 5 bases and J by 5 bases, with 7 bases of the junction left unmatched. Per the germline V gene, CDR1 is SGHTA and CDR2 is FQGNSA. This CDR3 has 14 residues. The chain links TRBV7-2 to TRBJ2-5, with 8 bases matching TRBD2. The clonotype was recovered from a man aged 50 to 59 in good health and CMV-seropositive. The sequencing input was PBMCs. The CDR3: CASSPRGGRETQYF. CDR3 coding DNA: TGTGCCAGCAGCCCCCGCGGGGGGAGGGAGACCCAGTACTTC.